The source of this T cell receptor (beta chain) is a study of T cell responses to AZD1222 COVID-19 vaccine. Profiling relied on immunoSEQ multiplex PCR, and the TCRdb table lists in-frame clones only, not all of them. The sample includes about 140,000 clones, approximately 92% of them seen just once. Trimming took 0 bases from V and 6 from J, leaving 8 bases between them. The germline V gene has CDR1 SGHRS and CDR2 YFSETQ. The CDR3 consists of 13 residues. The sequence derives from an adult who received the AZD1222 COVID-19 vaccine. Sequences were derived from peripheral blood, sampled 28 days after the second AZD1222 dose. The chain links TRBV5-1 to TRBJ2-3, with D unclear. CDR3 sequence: CASSLGPLDTQYF. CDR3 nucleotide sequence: TGCGCCAGCAGCTTGGGCCCTCTCGATACGCAGTATTTT.